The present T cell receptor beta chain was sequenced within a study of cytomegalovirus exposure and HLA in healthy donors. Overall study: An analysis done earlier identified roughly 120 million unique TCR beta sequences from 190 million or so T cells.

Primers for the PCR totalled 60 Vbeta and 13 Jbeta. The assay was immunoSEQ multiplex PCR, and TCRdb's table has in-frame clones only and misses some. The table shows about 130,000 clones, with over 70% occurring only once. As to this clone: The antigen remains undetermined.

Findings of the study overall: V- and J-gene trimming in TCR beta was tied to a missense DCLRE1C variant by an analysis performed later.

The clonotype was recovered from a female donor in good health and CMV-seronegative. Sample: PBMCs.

This CDR3 reads CASSSRDRNTEAFF. The CDR3 DNA reads as TGCGCCAGCAGCAGTAGGGACAGGAACACTGAAGCTTTCTTT. The chain joins TRBV5-1 to TRBJ1-1, with TRBD1 matching 7 bases. Germline CDR1 is SGHRS and CDR2 is YFSETQ. V was pared by 4 bases and J by 1 base, with 4 bases of the junction left unmatched. This CDR3 spans 14 amino acids.